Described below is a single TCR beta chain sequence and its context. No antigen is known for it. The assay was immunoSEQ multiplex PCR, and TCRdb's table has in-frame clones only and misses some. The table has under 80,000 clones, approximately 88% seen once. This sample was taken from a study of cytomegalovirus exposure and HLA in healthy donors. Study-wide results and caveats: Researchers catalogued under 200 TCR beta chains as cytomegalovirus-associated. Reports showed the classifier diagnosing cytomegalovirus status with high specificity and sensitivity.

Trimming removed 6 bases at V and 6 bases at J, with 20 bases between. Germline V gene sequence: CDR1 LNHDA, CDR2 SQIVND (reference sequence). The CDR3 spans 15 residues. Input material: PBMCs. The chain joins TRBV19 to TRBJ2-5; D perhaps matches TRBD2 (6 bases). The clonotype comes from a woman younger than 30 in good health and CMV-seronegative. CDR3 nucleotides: TGTGCCAGTAGCACATCTGACGGGGGAATGAAGACCCAGTACTTC. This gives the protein CASSTSDGGMKTQYF.